This T cell receptor beta chain was captured in a study of T cell responses to AZD1222 COVID-19 vaccine. Study findings and constraints: Spike-specific TCR breadth and depth grew following two AZD1222 doses. Baseline serology detected seropositivity in only five to seven AZD1222 recipients. The sample set comprised mostly white British donors with more females, and clonal diversity was possibly underestimated.

Of note for this clone: The antigen remains undetermined.

Assay used: immunoSEQ multiplex PCR; TCRdb lists only in-frame clones, some missing. The table records over 150,000 clones, approximately 90% of them present only once. The CDR3 runs to 16 residues. The V segment lost 5 bases and the J segment 2 bases; nucleotides outside the gene matches: 7. CDR1 MNHEY and CDR2 SMNVEV come from the germline V gene (reference sequence). This sequence joins TRBV27 and TRBJ2-2; 8 bases are shared with TRBD2. The sample was peripheral blood, taken on day 0 of AZD1222 vaccination. The sequence was collected from an adult in good health. The CDR3 here is CASSTNSGANTGELFF. The CDR3 nucleotides are TGTGCCAGCAGTACGAATAGCGGGGCTAACACCGGGGAGCTGTTTTTT.